One and the same sample provided the 26 T cell receptor beta chains below, sequenced in a study of blood T cell repertoires in COVID-19. Only in-frame clones appear in the TCRdb table, and some are missing; sequencing was by immunoSEQ multiplex PCR. The sample lists about 4,900 clones, approximately 76% occurring once. The sample taken for sequencing was peripheral blood. The origin of the receptors is a human donor in a cohort sampled during active COVID-19.

The rearrangement uses TRBV6-4 and TRBJ2-3; TRBD2 aligns across 8 bases. The CDR3 runs 15 residues. V lost 4 bases and J lost 3; bases outside the gene matches: 6. CDR1 is MRHNA, CDR2 SNTAGT, per germline. DNA of the CDR3: TGTGCCAGCAGTGGGCTAGCGGGCGGGACAGATACGCAGTATTTT. Translation gives CASSGLAGGTDTQYF.

The sample holds a few counts of this clone. The chain links TRBV4-2 to TRBJ1-6, with D perhaps matching TRBD1 (5 bases). Germline V gene data show CDR1 as LGHNA and CDR2 as YNFKEQ. The CDR3 consists of 14 residues. The V and J ends lost 0 bases and 7 bases respectively, with 7 bases between them. The CDR3 DNA is TGTGCCAGCAGCCAAGACGGGGGGAATTCACCCCTCCACTTT. Translated, it gives CASSQDGGNSPLHF.

The V and J genes are TRBV18 and TRBJ2-1; D is undetermined. Germline loops: CDR1 KGHSH, CDR2 LQKENI. The V end was cut by 3 bases, the J end by 12 bases, with 12 bases between. The CDR3 is 12 residues long. The CDR3 region has the DNA TGTGCCAGCTCACCTGGTGAGGCCGTGCAGTTCTTC. Translating it yields CASSPGEAVQFF.

The chain links TRBV6-5 to TRBJ1-3, with 7 bases identical to TRBD1. The CDR3 covers 16 residues. The V segment lost 6 bases and the J segment 3 bases; nucleotides outside the gene matches: 11. Germline CDR1 MNHEY, CDR2 SVGAGI. The chain's CDR3 is CASSYAGGQGGNTIYF. CDR3 coding DNA: TGTGCCAGCAGCTACGCAGGGGGGCAAGGTGGAAACACCATATATTTT.

This clone showed up just a few times. The chain carries TRBV11-3 and TRBJ2-1, with D perhaps TRBD2 (6 bases). Looked up from germline, CDR1 is SGHNT and CDR2 is YENEEA. This CDR3 contains 14 residues. Trimming removed 3 bases at V and 8 bases at J, with 14 bases between. CDR3 loop: CASSLETSFYEQFF. Written as DNA, the CDR3 is TGTGCCAGCAGCTTGGAAACTAGCTTCTATGAGCAGTTCTTC. Variable domain in full (rest from reference TRBV11-3 and TRBJ2-1): EAGVVQSPRYKIIEKKQPVAFWCNPISGHNTLYWYLQNLGQGPELLIRYENEEAVDDSQLPKDRFSAERLKGVDSTLKIQPAELGDSAVYLCASSLETSFYEQFFGPGTRLTVL.

This clone occurred a few times. The rearrangement links TRBV18 to TRBJ1-4; TRBD1 is a possible D gene (5 bases). The CDR3 consists of 13 residues. The V and J ends lost 2 bases and 5 bases respectively, with 6 bases between them. The germline gives CDR1 KGHSH, CDR2 LQKENI. This CDR3 is CASSPRQNEKLFF. The CDR3 coding sequence is TGTGCCAGCTCACCAAGACAGAATGAAAAACTGTTTTTT.

This clone has just a few counts. This sequence joins TRBV3-1 (or the pseudogene TRBV3-2) and TRBJ2-7; possibly TRBD1 for D (5 bases). This CDR3 spans 12 amino acids. CDR1 is LGHDT and CDR2 is YNNKEL in the germline V gene (reference sequence). V gave up 4 bases and J gave up 7 bases, with 11 bases separating them. As DNA, the CDR3 is TGTGCCAGCAGCCCCCAGGGTAAGGAGCAGTACTTC. It specifies CASSPQGKEQYF.

The rearrangement joins TRBV21-1 to TRBJ1-4; TRBD1, the table's D call, lacks a check against the DNA. TRBV21-1 is a pseudogene segment. The CDR3 length is 19 residues. CDR3 in amino acids: CASSKRGRMGTDRNEKLFF. CDR3 coding DNA: TGTGCCAGCAGCAAAAGGGGGAGAATGGGGACGGACCGGAATGAAAAACTGTTTTTT.

This clone was observed a handful of times. This CDR3 reads CASRQGFGNTIYF. CDR3 DNA sequence: TGTGCCAGCCGACAGGGGTTTGGAAACACCATATATTTT. The chain links TRBV5-8 to TRBJ1-3; the match to TRBD1 covers 8 bases. There are 13 residues in the CDR3. From germline, CDR1 is SGHTS and CDR2 YDEGEE. V was pared by 7 bases and J by 3 bases, with 3 bases of the junction left unmatched.

The chain couples TRBV3-1 (or the pseudogene TRBV3-2) to TRBJ1-5; D possibly corresponds to TRBD1 (5 bases). CDR1 and CDR2 from the germline V gene are LGHDT and YNNKEL (reference sequence). This CDR3 spans 13 amino acids. V lost 4 bases and J lost 2, with 6 bases in between. The CDR3 loop reads CASSRGGNQPQHF. Here the CDR3 DNA reads TGTGCCAGCAGCCGGGGGGGCAATCAGCCCCAGCATTTT.

As DNA, the CDR3 is TGTGCCAGCAGCCAGCTGACAGGGTATAACGATGGACTGTTTTTT. It is translated as CASSQLTGYNDGLFF. This chain uses TRBV4-2 with TRBJ1-4, with TRBD1 matching 7 bases. The CDR3 consists of 15 residues. V dropped 3 bases and J dropped 13; count of bases not matched to a gene: 14. Germline V gene sequence: CDR1 LGHNA, CDR2 YNFKEQ.

The CDR3 sequence is CASSLAVLSGANVLTF. Written as DNA, the CDR3 is TGTGCCAGCAGCTTAGCCGTCCTCTCTGGGGCCAACGTCCTGACTTTC. J is TRBJ2-6 and V is TRBV7-9; D unresolved. V was trimmed by 0 bases and J by 0 bases, leaving 6 bases between them. Germline CDR1 reads SEHNR; CDR2 reads FQNEAQ (reference sequence). The CDR3 contains 16 residues.

In DNA form, the CDR3 reads TGTGCCAGCAGCGAACCGGGACTTTCCGCAGGAGGCTACACCTTC. This gives the protein CASSEPGLSAGGYTF. The chain couples TRBV7-9 to TRBJ1-2; D might be TRBD1 (5 bases). The CDR3 is 15 amino acids. Trimming took 5 bases from V and 8 from J, leaving 21 bases between them. Germline CDR1 SEHNR, CDR2 FQNEAQ (reference sequence).

This chain connects TRBV12-5 to TRBJ2-7, with 7 nucleotides matching TRBD1. V lost 4 bases to trimming and J lost 0 bases; unmatched junction nucleotides: 3. The CDR3 sequence is 14 residues long. Germline values: CDR1 LGHNT, CDR2 FRNRAP. The CDR3 DNA is TGTGCTAGTGGTTCGGGACAGAGCTCCTACGAGCAGTACTTC. It yields the protein CASGSGQSSYEQYF.

The V call is TRBV6-5, the J call TRBJ2-7; 10 positions agree with TRBD2. The CDR3 runs 15 residues. In germline, CDR1 is MNHEY, CDR2 SVGAGI. V shed 6 bases and J 2 bases; nucleotides not matched to a gene: 7. The CDR3 loop is CASSQLAGSTYEQYF. In DNA, the CDR3 is TGTGCCAGCAGCCAACTAGCGGGGTCCACCTACGAGCAGTACTTC.

The chain links TRBV12-3 or TRBV12-4 to TRBJ2-7; weak D call: TRBD2 (5 bases). The CDR3 extends over 13 amino acids. Trimming shortened V by 1 base and J by 6 bases, and 10 bases separated the two germline ends. CDR3 in amino acids: CASSLGQRLEQYF. For the CDR3, the DNA is TGTGCCAGCAGTTTAGGGCAGCGGCTCGAGCAGTACTTC.

The V call is TRBV18, the J call TRBJ2-6; the D gene is possibly TRBD2 (6 bases). Germline CDR1 and CDR2: KGHSH and LQKENI. This CDR3 contains 15 residues. V was clipped by 6 bases and J by 2 bases, with 11 bases between them. The DNA of the CDR3 is TGTGCCAGCTCTCAAGGACTAACTGGGGCCAACGTCCTGACTTTC. Protein: CASSQGLTGANVLTF.

The rearrangement uses TRBV27 and TRBJ1-1, with a possible D match to TRBD1 (6 bases). In germline, CDR1 is MNHEY, CDR2 SMNVEV (reference sequence). V lost 5 bases, J lost 1 base, and 14 bases lay in between. The CDR3 sequence is 15 residues long. The chain's CDR3 is CASSPMGRGNTEAFF. The DNA for the CDR3 is TGTGCCAGCAGTCCCATGGGCAGGGGGAACACTGAAGCTTTCTTT.

The J gene is TRBJ1-1, the V gene TRBV19; D might be TRBD1 (5 bases). Germline V gene lookup returns CDR1 LNHDA and CDR2 SQIVND (reference sequence). Deletions cut 1 base from V and 4 bases from J, with 7 bases between. The CDR3 totals 13 residues. The CDR3, as DNA: TGTGCCAGTAGTATAGGGGGCTTCACTGAAGCTTTCTTT. Amino acids: CASSIGGFTEAFF. The variable domain in full, with the rest retrieved from reference TRBV19 and TRBJ1-1, is DGGITQSPKYLFRKEGQNVTLSCEQNLNHDAMYWYRQDPGQGLRLIYYSQIVNDFQKGDIAEGYSVSREKKESFPLTVTSAQKNPTAFYLCASSIGGFTEAFFGQGTRLTVV.

The chain uses TRBV6-5 and TRBJ1-5; D gene unclear. CDR3 length: 12 amino acids. Germline CDR1 and CDR2: MNHEY and SVGAGI. V lost 8 bases, J lost 4 bases, and 9 bases lay in between. The CDR3 sequence: CASGEGNQPQHF. The CDR3 DNA follows: TGTGCCAGCGGAGAGGGTAATCAGCCCCAGCATTTT.

The table lists this clone with a few counts. The chain links TRBV6-5 to TRBJ2-3; a possible D gene is TRBD1 (6 bases). Trimming took 4 bases from V and 2 from J, leaving 10 bases between them. CDR1 is MNHEY, CDR2 SVGAGI, per germline. The CDR3 is 14 residues long. CDR3 in DNA: TGTGCCAGCAGTTCAGGACAGCTCACAGATACGCAGTATTTT. Translated: CASSSGQLTDTQYF.

The chain has TRBV4-3 and TRBJ1-4; D perhaps matches TRBD1 (6 bases). Trimming shortened V by 8 bases and J by 3 bases, and 19 bases separated the two germline ends. The CDR3 is made up of 16 amino acids. Germline-derived CDR1 and CDR2 are LGHNA and YSLEER. The CDR3 nucleotides are TGCGCCAGCTCCCGAGGGCACAGGGTCCCTAATGAAAAACTGTTTTTT. This translates into CASSRGHRVPNEKLFF.

This clone was detected only a few times. The rearrangement links TRBV23-1 to TRBJ2-7, with D maybe TRBD1 (6 bases). TRBV23-1 is reported as an ORF; its role is uncertain. The CDR3 length is 14 residues. With 3 bases removed from V and 6 bases from J, the gap between germline ends came to 15 bases. In nucleotides, the CDR3 is TGCGCCAGCAGTCAGCAGGGGTGGAGGTGCGAGCAGTACTTC. As protein: CASSQQGWRCEQYF.

This chain connects TRBV6-6 to TRBJ2-7; a weak D match, TRBD1 (7 bases). Trimming removed 8 bases from V and 5 bases from J, with 19 bases in between. Germline V gives CDR1 MNHNY, CDR2 SVGAGI (reference sequence). The CDR3 length is 14 residues. The CDR3 region has the DNA TGTGCCAGCCAGGGGGGTTGGGGACCGGACGAGCAGTACTTC. Encoded protein: CASQGGWGPDEQYF.

The chain's CDR3 is CASKTGEGSSYEQYF. CDR3 coding DNA: TGTGCCAGTAAAACCGGGGAGGGTAGCTCCTACGAGCAGTACTTC. V and J are TRBV19 and TRBJ2-7, with TRBD2 matching 7 bases. CDR1 LNHDA and CDR2 SQIVND come from the germline V gene (reference sequence). With 7 bases clipped from V and 0 bases from J, the junction kept 9 bases outside the gene matches. The length of the CDR3 is 15 residues.

This CDR3 reads CASSDRRSGTGGAHTDTQYF. The CDR3 region has the DNA TGTGCCAGCAGTGACAGGAGAAGCGGGACAGGCGGGGCCCACACAGATACGCAGTATTTT. V gene TRBV6-4 combines with J gene TRBJ2-3, with D possibly TRBD1 on 8 matching bases. Trimming stripped 2 bases from V and 2 bases from J, with 26 bases between. Germline-derived CDR1 and CDR2 are MRHNA and SNTAGT. The CDR3 contains 20 residues.